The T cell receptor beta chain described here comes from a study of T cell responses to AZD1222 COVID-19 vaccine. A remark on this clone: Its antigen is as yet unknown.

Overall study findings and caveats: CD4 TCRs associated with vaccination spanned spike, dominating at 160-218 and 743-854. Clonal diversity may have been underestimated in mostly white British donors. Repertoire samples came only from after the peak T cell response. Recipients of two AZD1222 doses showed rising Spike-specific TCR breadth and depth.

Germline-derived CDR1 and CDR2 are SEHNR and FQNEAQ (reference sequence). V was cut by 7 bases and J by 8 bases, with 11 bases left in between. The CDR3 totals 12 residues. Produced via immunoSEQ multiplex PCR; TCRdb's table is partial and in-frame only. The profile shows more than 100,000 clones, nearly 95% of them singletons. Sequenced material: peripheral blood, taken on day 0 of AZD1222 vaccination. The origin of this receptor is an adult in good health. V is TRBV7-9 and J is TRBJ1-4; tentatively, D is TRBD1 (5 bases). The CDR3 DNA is TGTGCCAGCACAGGGAAGGGGGAAAAACTGTTTTTT. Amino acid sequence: CASTGKGEKLFF. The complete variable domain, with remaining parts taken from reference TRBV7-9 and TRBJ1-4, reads DTGVSQNPRHKITKRGQNVTFRCDPISEHNRLYWYRQTLGQGPEFLTYFQNEAQLEKSRLLSDRFSAERPKGSFSTLEIQRTEQGDSAMYLCASTGKGEKLFFGSGTQLSVL.